Following are 27 T cell receptor beta chains from one sample sequenced in a study of T cells in Graves' hyperthyroidism and ophthalmopathy. Template material for amplifying TCR beta CDR3 regions consisted of RNA transcripts. The HTBI set primed first-round TCR CDR3 RT-PCR. TCRdb reanalysed the multiplex PCR reads using MiXCR and keeps one entry per CDR3 protein. The top ten hold roughly a sixth of the sample, which has some 700,000 distinct CDR3 sequences, around 16% seen once. The specimen was blood. The receptors shown here come from a man aged 45 to 65 with Graves' hyperthyroidism.

This clonotype was seen repeatedly, ten times or more. The V call is TRBV7-9, the J call TRBJ2-7; 11 nucleotides match TRBD2. V lost 5 bases, J lost 2 bases, and 2 bases stayed unmatched. The CDR3 loop spans 14 amino acids. Germline CDR1 SEHNR, CDR2 FQNEAQ (reference sequence). The CDR3 nucleotides are TGTGCCAGCAGCGAACTAGCGGGGGCCTACGAGCAGTACTTC. This translates into CASSELAGAYEQYF.

With regard to this clonotype: Just one base apart from a much larger clone, this may be a read error. V gene TRBV12-3 or TRBV12-4 combines with J gene TRBJ2-7; 9 nucleotides agree with TRBD2. CDR3 length equals 15 residues. This chain's CDR3 is CVSSPAGGRKYEQYF. Written as DNA, the CDR3 is TGTGTCAGCAGCCCGGCGGGAGGGCGAAAGTACGAGCAGTACTTC.

This clonotype was observed many times. The J gene is TRBJ1-4, the V gene TRBV29-1; 8 nucleotides agree with TRBD1. Germline V gives CDR1 SQVTM, CDR2 ANQGSEA. The CDR3 is 15 amino acids. V lost 4 bases and J lost 8; bases outside the gene matches: 12. The CDR3 sequence: CSVGPGGTGPEKLFF. In DNA form, the CDR3 reads TGCAGCGTTGGCCCGGGGGGGACAGGTCCCGAAAAACTGTTTTTT.

This clonotype was counted many times. This chain uses TRBV27 with TRBJ1-5; 7 nucleotides agree with TRBD1. CDR1 and CDR2 (germline): MNHEY, SMNVEV (reference sequence). The V segment lost 10 bases and the J segment 6 bases; nucleotides outside the gene matches: 9. CDR3 length: 13 amino acids. The CDR3 reads CATGDNRGQPQHF. Written as DNA, the CDR3 is TGTGCCACTGGAGATAACAGGGGTCAGCCCCAGCATTTT.

This chain links TRBV5-1 with TRBJ1-2; TRBD1 matches at 9 bases. J was trimmed by 8 bases and V by 6 bases; bases with no gene match: 11. Germline V gene data show CDR1 as SGHRS and CDR2 as YFSETQ. There are 14 residues in the CDR3. CDR3: CASTGGQGEEGYTF. CDR3 DNA sequence: TGCGCCAGCACCGGGGGACAGGGTGAAGAAGGCTACACCTTC.

On this clonotype itself: The conserved phenylalanine or tryptophan is not found at the CDR3 terminus, so this likely reflects a read error. The chain has TRBV7-2 and TRBJ2-5; no firm D call. V was pared by 3 bases and J by 0 bases, with 2 bases between. The CDR3 loop spans 12 amino acids. Germline loops: CDR1 SGHTA, CDR2 FQGNSA. The CDR3 coding sequence is TGTGCCAGCAGCTTGTACCAAGAGACCCAGTACTCC. Translation: CASSLYQETQYS.

This clonotype occurred many times. As DNA, the CDR3 is TGTGCCAGCAGTCCCCTCCGACAGGGTGTAAGAGAAAAACTGTTTTTT. Its protein product is CASSPLRQGVREKLFF. The chain uses TRBV28 and TRBJ1-4; 7 bases are a match to TRBD1. V shed 5 bases and J 8 bases; nucleotides not matched to a gene: 14. The germline V gene has CDR1 MDHEN and CDR2 SYDVKM. The CDR3 consists of 16 residues.

This clonotype was seen at least ten times. The chain uses TRBV11-2 and TRBJ2-7; no definite D call. Per the germline V gene, CDR1 is SGHAT and CDR2 is FQNNGV. Trimming pared 1 base from V and 1 base from J, leaving 8 bases between. The CDR3 is 14 amino acids. The CDR3 region is CASSLGTLSYEQYF. In DNA form, the CDR3 reads TGTGCCAGCAGCTTAGGGACGCTGTCCTACGAGCAGTACTTC.

There are a few counts of this clonotype. One end of the junction is discordant with germline, which a read error may explain. The chain recombines TRBV7-7 with TRBJ2-1; possibly TRBD2 for D (7 bases). This CDR3 region has 14 residues. Germline-derived CDR1 and CDR2 are SSHAT and FNYEAQ (reference sequence). CDR3 in amino acids: CASSLGGGDYEQFF. DNA of the CDR3: TGTGCTAGCAGCTTAGGAGGGGGGGACTATGAGCAGTTCTTC. Supplemented by reference TRBV7-7 and TRBJ2-1, the full variable domain reads GAGVSQSPRYKVTKRGQDVTLRCDPISSHATLYWYQQALGQGPEFLTYFNYEAQPDKSGLPSDRFSAERPEGSISTLTIQRTEQRDSAMYRCASSLGGGDYEQFFGPGTRLTVL.

This clonotype has more than one count but fewer than ten. The rearrangement links TRBV2 to TRBJ2-2; D gene ambiguous. The CDR3 is 12 residues long. Germline CDR1 and CDR2: SNHLY and FYNNEI. Trimming took 3 bases from V and 9 from J, leaving 8 bases between them. CDR3 protein: CASSEEVRELFF. CDR3 bases: TGTGCCAGCAGTGAGGAAGTAAGGGAGCTGTTTTTT.

This clonotype was observed many times. CDR3 amino acids: CASSSGGLGELFF. In DNA, the CDR3 is TGTGCCAGCAGTTCAGGGGGACTCGGGGAGCTGTTTTTT. V and J are TRBV6-1 and TRBJ2-2; tentative D call: TRBD1 (7 bases). V shed 5 bases and J shed 7 bases, with 11 bases lying between them. The CDR3 is 13 residues long. The germline V gene encodes CDR1 MNHNS and CDR2 SASEGT.

In regard to this clonotype: A read error may be the cause here, since a much bigger clone is one base away. This chain uses TRBV24-1 with TRBJ2-3, with unresolved D. The germline V gene has CDR1 KGHDR and CDR2 SFDVKD. Trimming left V 5 bases short and J 2 bases short, with 4 bases between. The CDR3 extends over 12 amino acids. CDR3 nucleotides: TGTGCCACCAGTGGCAACACAGATACGCAGTATTTT. The encoded protein is CATSGNTDTQYF.

The chain couples TRBV28 to TRBJ2-7, with TRBD1 identical over 9 bases. Looked up from germline, CDR1 is MDHEN and CDR2 is SYDVKM. V lost 3 bases and J lost 6; bases outside the gene matches: 12. The CDR3 loop spans 16 amino acids. The CDR3 DNA reads as TGTGCCAGCAGTTTCCCGGACAGGGGCGACTCCCTCGAGCAGTACTTC. It codes for CASSFPDRGDSLEQYF. The variable domain in full, with the rest retrieved from reference TRBV28 and TRBJ2-7, is DVKVTQSSRYLVKRTGEKVFLECVQDMDHENMFWYRQDPGLGLRLIYFSYDVKMKEKGDIPEGYSVSREKKERFSLILESASTNQTSMYLCASSFPDRGDSLEQYFGPGTRLTVT.

There are a few counts of this clonotype. The chain couples TRBV6-1 to TRBJ2-7, with TRBD1 matching over 10 bases. Per germline, CDR1 MNHNS and CDR2 SASEGT. The ends lost 5 bases at V and 4 bases at J; junction bases unmatched: 8. The CDR3 loop spans 15 amino acids. The DNA for the CDR3 is TGTGCCAGCAGTTCGCTCTTGGGACAGGGGTACGAGCAGTACTTC. As protein: CASSSLLGQGYEQYF.

The chain joins TRBV6-2 or TRBV6-3 to TRBJ2-1; D uncertain. Between the trimmed V and J ends, which lost 5 bases and 9 bases, there was a span of 11 bases. This CDR3 region has 12 residues. Germline CDR1 and CDR2: MNHEY and SVGEGT. The CDR3 is CASSDPTREQFF. The CDR3, as DNA: TGTGCCAGCAGTGATCCGACTCGTGAGCAGTTCTTC.

The J gene is TRBJ2-1, the V gene TRBV19, with 10 bases fitting TRBD2. Germline values: CDR1 LNHDA, CDR2 SQIVND (reference sequence). Trimming cost V 7 bases and J 8 bases; bases outside gene matches: 5. The CDR3 loop spans 13 amino acids. CDR3 in amino acids: CASNLAGVDEQFF. The CDR3 bases are TGTGCCAGTAACCTAGCGGGAGTGGATGAGCAGTTCTTC.

This clonotype was seen at least ten times. The chain links TRBV30 to TRBJ1-4; a possible D gene is TRBD1 (6 bases). CDR1 and CDR2 (germline): GTSNPN, SVGIG (reference sequence). V was pared by 3 bases and J by 7 bases, with 9 bases between. There are 12 residues in the CDR3. CDR3 sequence reads: CAWRRGSEKLFF. The CDR3 bases are TGTGCCTGGAGAAGGGGGAGTGAAAAACTGTTTTTT.

The V gene is TRBV11-2, the J gene TRBJ2-3, with 8 bases identical to TRBD2. CDR1 is SGHAT, CDR2 FQNNGV, per germline. The V and J ends lost 4 bases and 4 bases, in that order; junction bases with no gene match: 13. CDR3 length: 17 residues. The CDR3 sequence: CASSWGGAGAVADTQYF. DNA of the CDR3: TGTGCCAGCAGCTGGGGCGGAGCGGGAGCCGTTGCAGATACGCAGTATTTT.

This chain joins TRBV30 and TRBJ2-7; perhaps TRBD2 as D (5 bases). Germline-derived CDR1 and CDR2 are GTSNPN and SVGIG (reference sequence). V was cut by 1 base and J by 2 bases, with 9 bases left in between. This CDR3 spans 13 amino acids. In DNA, the CDR3 is TGTGCCTGGAGTGCCGGAGGACCCTACGAGCAGTACTTC. It codes for CAWSAGGPYEQYF.

This clonotype was recorded many times. The chain combines TRBV10-3 with TRBJ2-2; 15 bases match TRBD2. The germline V gene has CDR1 ENHRY and CDR2 SYGVKD. Losses at the gene ends were 3 bases for V and 0 bases for J; bases not matched to a gene: 2. This CDR3 has 18 residues. CDR3 loop: CAISDGLAGGTNTGELFF. For the CDR3, the DNA is TGTGCCATCAGTGACGGACTAGCGGGAGGGACGAACACCGGGGAGCTGTTTTTT.

There are a few counts of this clonotype. The chain is built from TRBV29-1 and TRBJ2-7; D ambiguous. This CDR3 spans 13 amino acids. The germline V and J ends were trimmed by 7 bases and 0 bases, with 13 bases remaining between them. Per the germline V gene, CDR1 is SQVTM and CDR2 is ANQGSEA. In nucleotides, the CDR3 is TGCAGCGCCGAGCACCCGAGCTCCTACGAGCAGTACTTC. It is translated as CSAEHPSSYEQYF.

The genes are TRBV2 and TRBJ1-4; D is unclear. The ends were cut back, 8 bases at V and 6 bases at J, with 19 bases in the middle. Germline V gene sequence: CDR1 SNHLY, CDR2 FYNNEI. The CDR3 sequence is 15 residues long. The CDR3 coding sequence is TGTGCCAGCGGAGAGGGTCTAGCAGATTATGAAAAACTGTTTTTT. It specifies CASGEGLADYEKLFF.

This clonotype showed up many times. V gene TRBV6-5 combines with J gene TRBJ2-1; tentative D call: TRBD2 (6 bases). Germline lookup yields CDR1 MNHEY and CDR2 SVGAGI. This CDR3 region has 16 residues. The germline V and J ends were trimmed by 2 bases and 5 bases, with 16 bases remaining between them. Here the CDR3 DNA reads TGTGCCAGCAGTTACCCGACGGGACTGGCCCACAATGAGCAGTTCTTC. It specifies CASSYPTGLAHNEQFF.

The chain couples TRBV19 to TRBJ2-1; 9 bases line up with TRBD2. Germline V CDR1 and CDR2: LNHDA, SQIVND (reference sequence). V shed 5 bases, J shed 8 bases, and the junction held 16 bases outside the gene matches. The CDR3 is made up of 17 amino acids. The CDR3 loop is CASSARFSGRPEDEQFF. CDR3 nucleotide sequence: TGTGCCAGTAGTGCCCGCTTTAGCGGGAGACCCGAGGATGAGCAGTTCTTC.

Ten or more counts support this clonotype. The V and J genes are TRBV10-3 and TRBJ2-7; D is possibly TRBD1 or TRBD2 (6 bases each). Germline CDR1 and CDR2: ENHRY and SYGVKD. The V end lost 4 bases, the J end lost 2 bases, and 9 bases lay between the germline ends. The CDR3 runs to 13 residues. The CDR3 spells CAISGRGAYEQYF. In DNA, the CDR3 is TGTGCCATCAGTGGGAGGGGGGCCTACGAGCAGTACTTC.

The chain uses TRBV29-1 and TRBJ2-7; D might be TRBD2 (5 bases). The V and J ends lost 4 bases and 0 bases respectively, with 10 bases between them. Germline CDR1 and CDR2: SQVTM and ANQGSEA. This CDR3 has 13 amino acids. CDR3 bases: TGCAGCGTTGTTCTAGCAATCTCCTACGAGCAGTACTTC. This encodes CSVVLAISYEQYF.

This clonotype was detected only a few times. The V gene is TRBV24-1, the J gene TRBJ2-6, with 7 bases fitting TRBD1. Unmatched junction bases numbered 6, after V lost 4 bases and J lost 4 bases. CDR3 size: 16 residues. Germline CDR1 reads KGHDR; CDR2 reads SFDVKD. The CDR3 nucleotides read TGTGCCACCAGTGAAAGGGGGCTGGACGGGGCCAACGTCCTGACTTTC. Encoded protein: CATSERGLDGANVLTF.